This TCR beta chain was identified in a study of blood T cell repertoires in COVID-19. Two negative PCRs, clearance, or symptom resolution had been documented for recovered Cohort 3 donors. Repertoires were generated with immunoSEQ multiplex PCR, while TCRdb's copy carries only in-frame clones and drops some. The sample holds nearly 400,000 clones, just under 90% seen once. The CDR3 spans 16 residues. Germline V gene sequence: CDR1 MNHEY, CDR2 SVGEGT. V lost 5 bases to trimming and J lost 2 bases, with 16 bases between them. The sequence came from a woman in her 30s who had recovered from COVID-19. This chain uses TRBV6-2 or TRBV6-3 with TRBJ1-3; weak D call: TRBD1 (5 bases). Sequencing was carried out using PBMCs or T cells enriched from blood (not recorded which). The CDR3 is CASSPGLPSPGNTIYF. For the CDR3, the DNA is TGTGCCAGCAGTCCAGGGCTCCCATCCCCTGGAAACACCATATATTTT.